Sequencing of this T cell receptor beta chain was carried out in a study of CD4 and CD8 cells across lung adenocarcinoma regions. Localized lung adenocarcinoma, a non-small cell lung cancer, affected the donors. TCRdb processed the PCR reads anew with MiXCR; each CDR3 protein has one entry. The sample includes 3,500 or so distinct CDR3 sequences, about 64% of them seen just once. Per germline, CDR1 SGHTA and CDR2 FQGNSA. This CDR3 has 13 amino acids. Trimming stripped 1 base from V and 5 bases from J, with 6 bases between. Material: CD4+ T cells from the margin of a lung tumor. The sequence was collected from a female donor with lung adenocarcinoma. The CD4 and CD8 labels of this study may be unreliable. The V and J genes are TRBV7-2 and TRBJ2-4, with no clear D. CDR3 nucleotide sequence: TGTGCCAGCAGCTTAGGGCAGGAAAACATTCAGTACTTC. Its translation is CASSLGQENIQYF.